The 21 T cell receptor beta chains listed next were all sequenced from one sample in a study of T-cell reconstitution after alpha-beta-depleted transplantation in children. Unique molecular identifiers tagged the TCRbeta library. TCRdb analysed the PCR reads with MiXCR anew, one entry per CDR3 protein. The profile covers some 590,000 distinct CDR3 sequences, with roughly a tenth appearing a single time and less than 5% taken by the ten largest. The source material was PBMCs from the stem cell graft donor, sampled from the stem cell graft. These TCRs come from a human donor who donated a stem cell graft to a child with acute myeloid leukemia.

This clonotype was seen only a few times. This CDR3 is CASTRSGLGGNEQFF. CDR3 coding DNA: TGTGCCAGCACCCGGTCGGGCCTCGGAGGCAATGAGCAGTTCTTC. V is TRBV7-2 and J is TRBJ2-1, with D tentatively TRBD2 (5 bases). The CDR3 totals 15 residues. V gave up 7 bases and J gave up 6 bases, with 19 bases separating them. The germline CDR1 and CDR2 sequences are SGHTA and FQGNSA. Using reference TRBV7-2 and TRBJ2-1 for the parts outside the CDR3, the full variable domain is GAGVSQSPSNKVTEKGKDVELRCDPISGHTALYWYRQSLGQGLEFLIYFQGNSAPDKSGLPSDRFSAERTGGSVSTLTIQRTQQEDSAVYLCASTRSGLGGNEQFFGPGTRLTVL.

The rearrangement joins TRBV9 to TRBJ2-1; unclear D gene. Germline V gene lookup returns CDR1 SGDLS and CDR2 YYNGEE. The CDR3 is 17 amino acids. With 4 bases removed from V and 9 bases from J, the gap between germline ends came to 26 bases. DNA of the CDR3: TGTGCCAGCAGCCCTCCACTTGGGCTGACACTCAAGGGTGAGCAGTTCTTC. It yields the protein CASSPPLGLTLKGEQFF.

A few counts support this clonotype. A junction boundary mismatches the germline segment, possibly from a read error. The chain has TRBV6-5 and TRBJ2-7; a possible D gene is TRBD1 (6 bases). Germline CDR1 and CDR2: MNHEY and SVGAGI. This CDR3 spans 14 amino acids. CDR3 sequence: CASSYAGQTYEGDF. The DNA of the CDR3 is TGTGCCAGCAGTTACGCCGGTCAGACCTACGAGGGGGACTTC.

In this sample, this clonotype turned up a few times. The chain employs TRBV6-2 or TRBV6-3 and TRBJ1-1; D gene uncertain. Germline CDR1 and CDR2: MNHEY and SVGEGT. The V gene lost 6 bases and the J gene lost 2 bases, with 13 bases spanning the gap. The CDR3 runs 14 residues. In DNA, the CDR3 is TGTGCCAGCAGCACCGTGCAGATTAACACTGAAGCTTTCTTT. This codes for CASSTVQINTEAFF.

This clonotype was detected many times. The CDR3 loop is CSAIPVLAGDFYNEQFF. The CDR3 region has the DNA TGCAGTGCCATCCCGGTGCTAGCGGGAGATTTCTACAATGAGCAGTTCTTC. This sequence joins TRBV20-1 and TRBJ2-1; TRBD2 agrees at 10 bases. Germline V gene sequence: CDR1 DFQATT, CDR2 SNEGSKA (reference sequence). This CDR3 contains 17 residues. After removal of 6 bases from V and 3 bases from J, the junction contained 14 bases not matched to a gene.

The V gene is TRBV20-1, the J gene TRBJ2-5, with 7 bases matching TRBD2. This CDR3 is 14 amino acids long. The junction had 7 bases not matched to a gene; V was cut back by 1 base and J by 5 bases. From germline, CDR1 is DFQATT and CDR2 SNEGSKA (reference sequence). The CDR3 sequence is CSARVLSGLETQYF. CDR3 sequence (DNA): TGCAGTGCTAGAGTGCTTAGCGGGTTGGAGACCCAGTACTTC.

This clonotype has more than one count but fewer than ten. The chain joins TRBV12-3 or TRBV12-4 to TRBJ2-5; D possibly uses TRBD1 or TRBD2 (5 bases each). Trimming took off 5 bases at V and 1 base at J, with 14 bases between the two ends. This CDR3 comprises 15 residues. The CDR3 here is CASSKRRDLQETQYF. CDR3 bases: TGTGCCAGCAGTAAACGCCGGGACCTCCAAGAGACCCAGTACTTC.

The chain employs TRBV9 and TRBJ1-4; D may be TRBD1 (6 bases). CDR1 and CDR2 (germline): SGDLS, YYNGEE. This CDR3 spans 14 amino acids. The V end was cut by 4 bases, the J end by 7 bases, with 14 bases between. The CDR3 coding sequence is TGTGCCAGCAGCTCCAGGGGTTTAGGTGAAAAACTGTTTTTT. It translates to CASSSRGLGEKLFF.

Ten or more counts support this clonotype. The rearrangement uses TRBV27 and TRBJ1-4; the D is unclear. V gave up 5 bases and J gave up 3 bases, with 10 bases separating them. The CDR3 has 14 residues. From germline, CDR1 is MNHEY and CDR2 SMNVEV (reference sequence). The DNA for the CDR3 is TGTGCCAGCAGTACACGAATGCCTAATGAAAAACTGTTTTTT. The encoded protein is CASSTRMPNEKLFF.

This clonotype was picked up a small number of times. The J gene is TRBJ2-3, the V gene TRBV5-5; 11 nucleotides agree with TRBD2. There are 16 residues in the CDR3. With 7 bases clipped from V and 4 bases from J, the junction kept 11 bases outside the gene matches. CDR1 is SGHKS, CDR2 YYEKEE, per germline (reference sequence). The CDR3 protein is CASALAGEQTADTQYF. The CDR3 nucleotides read TGTGCCAGCGCACTAGCGGGAGAACAGACCGCAGATACGCAGTATTTT.

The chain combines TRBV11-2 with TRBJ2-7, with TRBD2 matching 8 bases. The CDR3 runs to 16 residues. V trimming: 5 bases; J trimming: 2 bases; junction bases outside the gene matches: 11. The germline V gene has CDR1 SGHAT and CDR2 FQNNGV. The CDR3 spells CASSPTTSVRPYEQYF. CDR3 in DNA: TGTGCCAGCAGCCCGACGACTAGCGTGAGGCCCTACGAGCAGTACTTC. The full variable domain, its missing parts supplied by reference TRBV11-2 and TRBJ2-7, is EAGVAQSPRYKIIEKRQSVAFWCNPISGHATLYWYQQILGQGPKLLIQFQNNGVVDDSQLPKDRFSAERLKGVDSTLKIQPAKLEDSAVYLCASSPTTSVRPYEQYFGPGTRLTVT.

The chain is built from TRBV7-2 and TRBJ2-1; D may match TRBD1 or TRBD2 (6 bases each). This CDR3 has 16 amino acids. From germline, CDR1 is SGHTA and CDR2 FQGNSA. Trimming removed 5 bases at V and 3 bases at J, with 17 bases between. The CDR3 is CASSQPLGGLYNEQFF. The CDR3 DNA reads TGTGCCAGCAGCCAACCCTTAGGGGGACTCTACAATGAGCAGTTCTTC.

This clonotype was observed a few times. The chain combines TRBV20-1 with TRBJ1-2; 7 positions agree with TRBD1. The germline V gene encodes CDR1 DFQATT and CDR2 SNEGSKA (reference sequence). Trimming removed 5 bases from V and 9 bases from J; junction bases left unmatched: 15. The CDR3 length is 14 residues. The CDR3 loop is CSASGQPSRISYTF. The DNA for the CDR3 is TGCAGTGCTTCGGGACAGCCCTCACGCATAAGCTACACCTTC.

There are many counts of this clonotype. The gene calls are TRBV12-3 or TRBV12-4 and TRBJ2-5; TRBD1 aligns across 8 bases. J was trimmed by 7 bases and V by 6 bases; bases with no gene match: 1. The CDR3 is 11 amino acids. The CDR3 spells CASSTGGTQYF. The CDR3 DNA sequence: TGTGCCAGCAGCACAGGGGGGACCCAGTACTTC.

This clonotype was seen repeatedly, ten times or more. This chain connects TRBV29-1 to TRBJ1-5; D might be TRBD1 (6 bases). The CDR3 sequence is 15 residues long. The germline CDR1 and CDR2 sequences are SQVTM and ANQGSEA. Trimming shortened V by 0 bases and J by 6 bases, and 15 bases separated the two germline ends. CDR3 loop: CSVEEGGGAGQPQHF. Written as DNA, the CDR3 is TGCAGCGTTGAAGAAGGAGGGGGGGCGGGTCAGCCCCAGCATTTT.

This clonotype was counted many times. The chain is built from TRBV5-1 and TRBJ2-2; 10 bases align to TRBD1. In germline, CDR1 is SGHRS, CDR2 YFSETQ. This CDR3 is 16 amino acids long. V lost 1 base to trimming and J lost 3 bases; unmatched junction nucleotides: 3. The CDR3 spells CASSLFGTGDTGELFF. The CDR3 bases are TGCGCCAGCAGCTTGTTTGGGACAGGGGACACCGGGGAGCTGTTTTTT.

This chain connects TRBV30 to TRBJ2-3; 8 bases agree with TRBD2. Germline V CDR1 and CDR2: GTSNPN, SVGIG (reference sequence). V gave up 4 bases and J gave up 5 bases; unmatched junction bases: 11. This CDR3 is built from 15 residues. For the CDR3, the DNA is TGTGCCTGGACCGGCGGTAGCGGGATGGGAGATACGCAGTATTTT. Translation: CAWTGGSGMGDTQYF.

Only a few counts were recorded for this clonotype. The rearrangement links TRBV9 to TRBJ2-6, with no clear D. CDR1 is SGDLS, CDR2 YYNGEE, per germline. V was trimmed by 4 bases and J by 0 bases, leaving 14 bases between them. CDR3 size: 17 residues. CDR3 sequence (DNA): TGTGCCAGCAGCTTCTACGTGAATCCCTCTGGGGCCAACGTCCTGACTTTC. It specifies CASSFYVNPSGANVLTF.

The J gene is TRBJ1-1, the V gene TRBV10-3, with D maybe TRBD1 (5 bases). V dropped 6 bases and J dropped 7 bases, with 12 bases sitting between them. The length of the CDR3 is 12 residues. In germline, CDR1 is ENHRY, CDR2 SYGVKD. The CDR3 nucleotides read TGTGCCATCAGCGGGGCGCGGCTTGAAGCTTTCTTT. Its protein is CAISGARLEAFF.

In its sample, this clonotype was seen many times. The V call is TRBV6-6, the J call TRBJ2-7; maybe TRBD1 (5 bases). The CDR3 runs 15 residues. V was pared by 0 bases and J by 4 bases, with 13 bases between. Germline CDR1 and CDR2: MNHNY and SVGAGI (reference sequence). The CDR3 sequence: CASSYSAGSEYEQYF. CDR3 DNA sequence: TGTGCCAGCAGTTACTCGGCAGGGTCCGAATACGAGCAGTACTTC.

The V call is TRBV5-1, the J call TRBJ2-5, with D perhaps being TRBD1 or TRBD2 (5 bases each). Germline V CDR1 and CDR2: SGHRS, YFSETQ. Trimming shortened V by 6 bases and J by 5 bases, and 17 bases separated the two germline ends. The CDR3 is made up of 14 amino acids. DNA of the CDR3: TGCGCCAGCACCTGGACCGGGAAGGGGGAGACCCAGTACTTC. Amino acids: CASTWTGKGETQYF.